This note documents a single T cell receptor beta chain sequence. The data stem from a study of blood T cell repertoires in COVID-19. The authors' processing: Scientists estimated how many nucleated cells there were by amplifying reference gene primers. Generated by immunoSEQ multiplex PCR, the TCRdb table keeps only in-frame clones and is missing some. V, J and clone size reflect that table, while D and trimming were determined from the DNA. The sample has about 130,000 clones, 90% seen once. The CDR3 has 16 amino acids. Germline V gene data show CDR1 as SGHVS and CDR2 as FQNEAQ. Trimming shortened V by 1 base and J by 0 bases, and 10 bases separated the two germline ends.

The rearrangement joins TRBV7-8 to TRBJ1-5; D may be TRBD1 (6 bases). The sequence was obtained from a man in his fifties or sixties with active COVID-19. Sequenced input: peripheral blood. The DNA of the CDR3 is TGTGCCAGCAGCTTAGTACAGGGTCATAGCAATCAGCCCCAGCATTTT. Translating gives CASSLVQGHSNQPQHF.